Below are 12 T cell receptor beta chains sequenced from a single sample in a study of PD-1 blockade in classical Hodgkin lymphoma (dated by TCRdb to the early 2020s). Libraries were prepared through the immunoSEQ multiplex PCR assay. In its TCRdb copy, this immuneACCESS table keeps in-frame sequences only and misses some clones. Where compared with another copy, unresolved V genes explain less than half of these, and the others have no known cause. This sample comprises 4,900 or so clones, 55% to 65% of them detected only once. The ten largest clonotypes hold approximately 60% of the sample. According to the study, the label for this sample's time point signals: cycle 1 day 1 (C1D1), immediately before nivolumab initiation. Every trial patient had relapsed following autologous stem cell transplantation, and prior brentuximab vedotin exposure was what differed among cohorts A, B and C. The input for sequencing was peripheral blood mononuclear cells (PBMCs), taken at baseline. The receptors were sampled from a human donor with classical Hodgkin lymphoma.

The chain uses TRBV19 and TRBJ2-1; 8 positions agree with TRBD2. Germline V gene lookup returns CDR1 LNHDA and CDR2 SQIVND (reference sequence). The CDR3 consists of 17 residues. V trimming: 4 bases; J trimming: 0 bases; junction bases outside the gene matches: 8. The CDR3 spells CASSRAGAQSSYNEQFF. The CDR3 DNA reads TGTGCCAGTAGTAGAGCGGGGGCGCAAAGCTCCTACAATGAGCAGTTCTTC.

The chain couples TRBV19 to TRBJ2-7, with D tentatively TRBD1 (6 bases). CDR3 length: 14 residues. Germline lookup yields CDR1 LNHDA and CDR2 SQIVND (reference sequence). The V end was cut by 0 bases, the J end by 2 bases, with 8 bases between. The CDR3 here is CASSIDRGPYEQYF. As DNA, the CDR3 is TGTGCCAGTAGTATAGACAGGGGACCCTACGAGCAGTACTTC.

This clone was observed a few times. The chain uses TRBV6-1 and TRBJ1-6, with D unresolved. Germline CDR1 is MNHNS and CDR2 is SASEGT. V was clipped by 7 bases and J by 8 bases, with 15 bases between them. The CDR3 extends over 14 amino acids. CDR3 sequence: CASTLGQKDSPLHF. CDR3 coding DNA: TGTGCCAGCACCCTAGGGCAGAAAGATTCACCCCTCCACTTT.

This CDR3 reads CASNTRGNQPQHF. The CDR3 nucleotides are TGTGCCAGTAACACCAGAGGAAATCAGCCCCAGCATTTT. The rearrangement links TRBV19 to TRBJ1-5; unclear D gene. Trimming stripped 7 bases from V and 4 bases from J, with 11 bases between. Germline V lookup: CDR1 LNHDA, CDR2 SQIVND (reference sequence). The CDR3 runs to 13 residues.

The chain employs TRBV6-1 and TRBJ1-4, with D uncertain. V dropped 2 bases and J dropped 7 bases, with 14 bases sitting between them. Per the germline V gene, CDR1 is MNHNS and CDR2 is SASEGT. This CDR3 has 15 residues. The CDR3 loop is CASSERIGSGEKLFF. The DNA for the CDR3 is TGTGCCAGCAGTGAAAGAATAGGGTCGGGTGAAAAACTGTTTTTT.

The chain joins TRBV5-4 to TRBJ1-1; 10 bases align to TRBD1. Trimming cost V 4 bases and J 0 bases; bases outside gene matches: 9. Per the germline V gene, CDR1 is SGHNT and CDR2 is YYREEE (reference sequence). The CDR3 spans 17 residues. This CDR3 is CASSPGTGVYMNTEAFF. Written as DNA, the CDR3 is TGTGCCAGCAGCCCGGGGACAGGGGTATACATGAACACTGAAGCTTTCTTT.

The chain couples TRBV18 to TRBJ1-6; TRBD1 matches at 8 bases. The CDR3 loop spans 15 amino acids. V was clipped by 4 bases and J by 8 bases; unmatched bases: 7. Germline CDR1 KGHSH, CDR2 LQKENI. In nucleotides, the CDR3 is TGTGCCAGCTCACAACCGGACAGGGCGGATTCACCCCTCCACTTT. Translated, it gives CASSQPDRADSPLHF.

This clone was found once. V is TRBV5-1 and J is TRBJ1-3, with TRBD1 identical over 7 bases. Germline V gene lookup returns CDR1 SGHRS and CDR2 YFSETQ. There are 16 residues in the CDR3. V gave up 4 bases and J gave up 0 bases; unmatched junction bases: 7. The CDR3 loop reads CASSQGQLSSGNTIYF. CDR3 bases: TGCGCCAGCAGCCAGGGACAGTTGAGCTCTGGAAACACCATATATTTT.

The V gene is TRBV15, the J gene TRBJ1-5; TRBD1 might be the D (5 bases). The germline gives CDR1 LNHNV, CDR2 YYDKDF (reference sequence). The V end lost 5 bases, the J end lost 1 base, and 18 bases lay between the germline ends. CDR3 size: 17 residues. CDR3 region: CATSASNSWGSNQPQHF. CDR3 nucleotide sequence: TGTGCCACCAGCGCCTCGAACTCATGGGGCAGCAATCAGCCCCAGCATTTT.

The rearrangement joins TRBV28 to TRBJ2-7; 7 nucleotides agree with TRBD1. V was clipped by 5 bases and J by 4 bases; unmatched bases: 5. CDR1 and CDR2 from the germline V gene are MDHEN and SYDVKM. This CDR3 is built from 13 residues. CDR3 region: CASSPPGQYEQYF. CDR3 DNA sequence: TGTGCCAGCAGTCCGCCGGGACAGTACGAGCAGTACTTC.

The chain couples TRBV9 to TRBJ2-1, with a tentative D call TRBD2 (6 bases). The CDR3 runs 16 residues. V gave up 2 bases and J gave up 7 bases, with 19 bases separating them. Per the germline V gene, CDR1 is SGDLS and CDR2 is YYNGEE. DNA of the CDR3: TGTGCCAGCAGCGTGACGGCAGCCCGAGCGGGTAATGAGCAGTTCTTC. Its protein is CASSVTAARAGNEQFF. The full variable domain, in which reference TRBV9 and TRBJ2-1 provide the parts outside the CDR3, is DSGVTQTPKHLITATGQRVTLRCSPRSGDLSVYWYQQSLDQGLQFLIQYYNGEERAKGNILERFSAQQFPDLHSELNLSSLELGDSALYFCASSVTAARAGNEQFFGPGTRLTVL.

This clone came up once. The chain links TRBV6-1 to TRBJ2-1; unclear D gene. V was trimmed by 6 bases and J by 0 bases, leaving 9 bases between them. This CDR3 contains 14 residues. CDR1 and CDR2 from the germline V gene are MNHNS and SASEGT. The CDR3 reads CASSPSSSYNEQFF. The CDR3 nucleotides are TGTGCCAGCAGCCCGTCGAGCTCCTACAATGAGCAGTTCTTC.